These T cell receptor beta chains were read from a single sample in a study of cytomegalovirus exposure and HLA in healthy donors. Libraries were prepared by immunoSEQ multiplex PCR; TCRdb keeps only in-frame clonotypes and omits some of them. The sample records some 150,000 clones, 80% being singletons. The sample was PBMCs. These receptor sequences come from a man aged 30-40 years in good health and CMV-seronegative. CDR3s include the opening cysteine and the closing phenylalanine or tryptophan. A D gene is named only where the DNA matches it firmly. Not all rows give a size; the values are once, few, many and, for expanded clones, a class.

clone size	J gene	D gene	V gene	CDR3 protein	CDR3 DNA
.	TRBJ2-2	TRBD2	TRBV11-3	CASSRRGGGGELFF	TGTGCCAGCAGCCGACGGGGGGGCGGCGGGGAGCTGTTTTTT
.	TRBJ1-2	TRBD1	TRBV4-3	CASSQDRDRVTYGYTF	TGCGCCAGCAGCCAAGATCGGGACAGGGTCACGTATGGCTACACCTTC
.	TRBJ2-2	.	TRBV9	CASSARGYGGELFF	TGTGCCAGCAGCGCGAGGGGGTATGGCGGGGAGCTGTTTTTT
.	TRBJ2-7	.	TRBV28	CASSSPGHKSSYEQYF	TGTGCCAGCAGTTCGCCGGGACATAAGAGCTCCTACGAGCAGTACTTC
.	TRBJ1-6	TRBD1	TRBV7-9	CASSPRTGQGSPLHF	TGTGCCAGCAGCCCCCGGACAGGGCAGGGCTCACCCCTCCACTTT
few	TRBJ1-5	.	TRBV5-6	CASSSGGNQPQHF	TGTGCCAGCAGCTCCGGGGGGAATCAGCCCCAGCATTTT
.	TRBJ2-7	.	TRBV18	CASSPDRFPYEQYF	TGTGCCAGCTCACCCGACAGGTTCCCCTACGAGCAGTACTTC
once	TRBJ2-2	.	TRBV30	CAWGAKGLGELFF	TGTGCCTGGGGAGCTAAGGGGCTTGGGGAGCTGTTTTTT
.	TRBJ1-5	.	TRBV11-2	CASKTPIPGTNNQPQHF	TGTGCCAGCAAAACACCTATCCCCGGGACAAACAATCAGCCCCAGCATTTT
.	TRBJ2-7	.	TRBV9	CASSVGPGDSYEQYF	TGTGCCAGCAGCGTAGGGCCGGGAGACTCCTACGAGCAGTACTTC
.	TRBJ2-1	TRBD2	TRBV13	CASSPPTSGVYNEQFF	TGTGCCAGCAGCCCTCCTACTAGCGGGGTGTACAATGAGCAGTTCTTC
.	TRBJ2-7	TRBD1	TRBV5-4	CASSLGADRVREQYF	TGTGCCAGCAGCTTGGGAGCGGACAGGGTACGCGAGCAGTACTTC
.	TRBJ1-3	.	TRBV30	CAWSVRGGNTIYF	TGTGCCTGGAGTGTCCGGGGGGGCAACACCATATATTTT
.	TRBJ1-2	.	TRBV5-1	CASSLGQVITNYGYTF	TGCGCCAGCAGCTTGGGACAGGTGATAACCAACTATGGCTACACCTTC
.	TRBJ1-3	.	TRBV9	CASSPRVGGNTIYF	TGTGCCAGCAGCCCCCGGGTGGGTGGAAACACCATATATTTT
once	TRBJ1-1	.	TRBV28	CASSYGGGYTEAFF	TGTGCCAGCAGTTACGGGGGAGGTTATACTGAAGCTTTCTTT
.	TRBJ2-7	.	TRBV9	CASSAFSGYAYEQYF	TGTGCCAGCAGCGCCTTTAGCGGTTACGCCTACGAGCAGTACTTC
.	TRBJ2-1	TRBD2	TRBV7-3	CASSLMVSMASGVKTTYNEQFF	TGTGCCAGCAGCTTAATGGTCTCCATGGCTAGCGGGGTGAAAACTACCTACAATGAGCAGTTCTTC
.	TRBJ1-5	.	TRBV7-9	CSSSSEGQPQHF	TGTTCCAGCAGTTCAGAGGGTCAGCCCCAGCATTTT
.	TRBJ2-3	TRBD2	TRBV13	CASSLGRGGPTDTQYF	TGTGCCAGCAGCTTAGGGCGGGGGGGCCCCACAGATACGCAGTATTTT
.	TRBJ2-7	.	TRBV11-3	CASSLSSQGGVEQYF	TGTGCCAGCAGCTTATCGTCACAGGGGGGGGTCGAGCAGTACTTC
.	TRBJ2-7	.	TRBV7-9	CASSPDVPYEQYF	TGTGCCAGCAGCCCAGATGTGCCCTACGAGCAGTACTTC
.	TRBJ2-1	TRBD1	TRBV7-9	CASSLQQGVHGSYNEQFF	TGTGCCAGCAGCTTACAACAGGGGGTTCACGGCTCCTACAATGAGCAGTTCTTC
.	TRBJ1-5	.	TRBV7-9	CSSSDDIQPQHF	TGTTCCAGCAGCGACGACATTCAGCCCCAGCATTTT
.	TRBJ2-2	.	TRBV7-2	CASSLDGDTGELFF	TGTGCCAGCAGCTTAGACGGGGACACCGGGGAGCTGTTTTTT
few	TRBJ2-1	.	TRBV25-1	CASSEYGRAGEQFF	TGTGCCAGCAGTGAATACGGTAGGGCGGGGGAGCAGTTCTTC
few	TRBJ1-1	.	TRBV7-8	CASSSNTGNTEAFF	TGTGCCAGCAGCTCCAATACAGGGAACACTGAAGCTTTCTTT
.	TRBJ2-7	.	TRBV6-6	CASSYSEVSEQYF	TGTGCCAGCAGTTACTCGGAGGTTTCCGAGCAGTACTTC
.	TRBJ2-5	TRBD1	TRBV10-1	CASSTDRGETETQYF	TGCGCCAGCAGTACGGACAGGGGCGAGACAGAGACCCAGTACTTC
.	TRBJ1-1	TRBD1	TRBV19	CASLGQADPNTEAFF	TGTGCCAGCCTGGGACAGGCCGACCCCAACACTGAAGCTTTCTTT
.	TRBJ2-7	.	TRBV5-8	CASSLGDSPYEQYF	TGTGCCAGCAGCTTGGGAGACAGCCCCTACGAGCAGTACTTC
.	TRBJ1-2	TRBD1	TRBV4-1	CASSQGPGGLIYGYTF	TGCGCCAGCAGCCAAGGACCAGGGGGCTTGATCTATGGCTACACCTTC
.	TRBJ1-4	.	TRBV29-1	CSVVSGGTNEKLFF	TGCAGCGTTGTGTCCGGGGGTACTAATGAAAAACTGTTTTTT
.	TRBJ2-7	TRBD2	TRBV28	CASRVWEGSSYEQYF	TGTGCCAGCAGGGTCTGGGAGGGGAGCTCCTACGAGCAGTACTTC
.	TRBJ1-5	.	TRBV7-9	CASSGEADQPQHF	TGTGCCAGCAGCGGGGAGGCAGATCAGCCCCAGCATTTT
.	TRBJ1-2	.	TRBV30	CAWREGIGGYTF	TGTGCCTGGAGGGAGGGGATAGGCGGCTACACCTTC
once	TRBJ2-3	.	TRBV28	CASSFASDTDTQYF	TGTGCCAGCAGTTTTGCTAGCGACACAGATACGCAGTATTTT
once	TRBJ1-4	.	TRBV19	CASSPHRATNEKLFF	TGTGCCAGTAGTCCCCACAGGGCAACTAATGAAAAACTGTTTTTT
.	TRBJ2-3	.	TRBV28	CASTPLRGSGTDTQYF	TGTGCCAGCACCCCCCTTCGGGGTAGCGGCACAGATACGCAGTATTTT
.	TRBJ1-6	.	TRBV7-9	CASSIQAYQSPLHF	TGTGCCAGCAGTATCCAGGCCTATCAATCACCCCTCCACTTT
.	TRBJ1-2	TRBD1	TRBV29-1	CSTRQGARGYTF	TGCAGCACCCGACAGGGGGCTAGAGGCTACACCTTC
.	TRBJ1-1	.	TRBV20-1	CSASSPFEAFF	TGCAGTGCTTCCTCCCCCTTTGAAGCTTTCTTT
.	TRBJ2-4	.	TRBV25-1	CASSAGLAKNIQYF	TGTGCCAGTTCCGCCGGGTTAGCCAAAAACATTCAGTACTTC
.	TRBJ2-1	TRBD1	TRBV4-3	CASSQTGQPYNEQFF	TGCGCCAGCAGCCAAACGGGACAGCCCTACAATGAGCAGTTCTTC
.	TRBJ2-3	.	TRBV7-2	CASRARVTGLDTQYF	TGTGCCAGCCGTGCTCGGGTTACAGGATTAGATACGCAGTATTTT
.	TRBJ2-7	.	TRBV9	CASSGGQRVYEQYF	TGTGCCAGCAGCGGGGGACAAAGGGTGTACGAGCAGTACTTC
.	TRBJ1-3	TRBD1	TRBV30	CAWVRGTGLRNTIYF	TGTGCCTGGGTCAGGGGGACAGGGCTAAGAAACACCATATATTTT
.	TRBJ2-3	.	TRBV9	CASSGSLFGPDTQYF	TGTGCCAGCAGCGGGTCCCTCTTTGGGCCAGATACGCAGTATTTT
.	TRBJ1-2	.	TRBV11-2	CASSFQGFDYGYTF	TGTGCCAGCAGCTTCCAGGGATTCGACTATGGCTACACCTTC
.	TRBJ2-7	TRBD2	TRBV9	CASSVGGGTSYEQYF	TGTGCCAGCAGCGTAGGCGGGGGGACTTCCTACGAGCAGTACTTC
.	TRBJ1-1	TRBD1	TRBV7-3	CASSRDRNTEAFF	TGTGCCAGCAGTCGGGACAGGAACACTGAAGCTTTCTTT
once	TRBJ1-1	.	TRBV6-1	CASSLDRNTEAFF	TGTGCCAGCAGTTTGGACAGGAACACTGAAGCTTTCTTT